This T cell receptor (beta chain) was sequenced for a study of cytomegalovirus exposure and HLA in healthy donors. This clone occurred once. Its antigen is not known. Notes on the study in general: An ancestry cluster, one associated with Asian ancestry, reportedly showed fewer N-insertions than the approximately 700-donor mean in a later analysis. Researchers counted around 160 TCR beta chains as cytomegalovirus-associated.

The PCR ran on 60 Vbeta and 13 Jbeta primers. Profiled with immunoSEQ multiplex PCR; TCRdb holds only in-frame clones, not every one. The data show hundreds of thousands of clones, about 87% seen once. Sequenced material: PBMCs. The sequence was obtained from a woman aged 18-29 years in good health and CMV-seronegative.

For the CDR3, the DNA is TGTGCCAGTCTTCATAGCGGAGTGAACACCGGGGAGCTGTTTTTT. Translating it yields CASLHSGVNTGELFF. The chain joins TRBV19 to TRBJ2-2; tentative D call: TRBD2 (6 bases). The CDR3 is 15 amino acids. V was trimmed by 8 bases and J by 1 base, leaving 14 bases between them. The germline CDR1 and CDR2 sequences are LNHDA and SQIVND (reference sequence).